This T cell receptor (beta chain) was identified during a study of cytomegalovirus exposure and HLA in healthy donors. The protocol was immunoSEQ multiplex PCR, while the TCRdb copy is restricted to in-frame clones and leaves out a portion. The table includes 150,000 to 200,000 clones, more than 75% detected once. V shed 3 bases and J shed 6 bases, with 8 bases lying between them. Germline CDR1 and CDR2: MDHEN and SYDVKM. The CDR3 runs 12 residues. The origin of this receptor is a man younger than 35 in good health and CMV-seronegative. The sequencing sample was made of PBMCs. The chain has TRBV28 and TRBJ1-2, with D uncertain. CDR3 DNA sequence: TGTGCCAGCAGTTTTGATGGGCATGGCTACACCTTC. It codes for CASSFDGHGYTF.